This passage covers 30 T cell receptor beta chains from one sample sequenced in a study of a mutant IDH1 vaccine in newly diagnosed glioma. These TCRs' antigens remain unknown. Time point defined: week 35, safety follow-up. Doses comprised 300 ug of mutant IDH1 20-mer peptide each, plus topical imiquimod. Sequenced by immunoSEQ multiplex PCR; TCRdb stores in-frame clones only, minus some. The table records tens of thousands of clones, roughly 71% of them present only once. The input for sequencing was PBMCs, taken from a glioma patient whose treatment included an IDH1 peptide vaccine. The receptors shown here come from a man aged 45-65 years with glioma.

The chain uses TRBV4-2 and TRBJ2-2; D uncertain. This CDR3 region has 15 residues. Germline V gene sequence: CDR1 LGHNA, CDR2 YNFKEQ. V shed 0 bases and J shed 0 bases, with 5 bases lying between them. CDR3 loop: CASSQETANTGELFF. CDR3 sequence (DNA): TGTGCCAGCAGCCAAGAAACTGCGAACACCGGGGAGCTGTTTTTT.

V gene TRBV4-3 combines with J gene TRBJ2-5; 8 nucleotides agree with TRBD1. After removal of 0 bases from V and 5 bases from J, the junction contained 5 bases not matched to a gene. Germline V gene data show CDR1 as LGHNA and CDR2 as YSLEER. The CDR3 has 15 residues. In DNA form, the CDR3 reads TGCGCCAGCAGCCAAGACAGGGGGCTTGTGGAGACCCAGTACTTC. As protein: CASSQDRGLVETQYF.

This clone came up once. The chain has TRBV30 and TRBJ1-5; TRBD1 aligns across 9 bases. Germline CDR1 and CDR2: GTSNPN and SVGIG (reference sequence). This CDR3 comprises 14 residues. V gave up 7 bases and J gave up 0 bases; unmatched junction bases: 4. CDR3 sequence (DNA): TGTGCCTCTGGGACAGGGACTAGCAATCAGCCCCAGCATTTT. Protein product: CASGTGTSNQPQHF.

This rearrangement joins TRBV14 to TRBJ2-7; 12 nucleotides match TRBD2. Per the germline V gene, CDR1 is SGHDN and CDR2 is FVKESK. J lost 6 bases, V lost 3 bases, and 6 bases had no gene match. The CDR3 has 15 amino acids. Here the CDR3 reads CASSQLLAGGREQYF. CDR3 sequence (DNA): TGTGCCAGCAGCCAGTTACTAGCGGGGGGCCGCGAGCAGTACTTC.

This chain links TRBV18 with TRBJ1-3, with D tentatively TRBD1 (5 bases). The CDR3 length is 15 residues. Germline V CDR1 and CDR2: KGHSH, LQKENI. V was shortened by 4 bases and J by 3 bases, with 13 bases between the two germline ends. CDR3 coding DNA: TGTGCCAGCTCACGGGCAGGGCTAAGTGGAAACACCATATATTTT. Translated: CASSRAGLSGNTIYF. Together with reference TRBV18 and TRBJ1-3, the CDR3 gives the full variable domain: NAGVMQNPRHLVRRRGQEARLRCSPMKGHSHVYWYRQLPEEGLKFMVYLQKENIIDESGMPKERFSAEFPKEGPSILRIQQVVRGDSAAYFCASSRAGLSGNTIYFGEGSWLTVV.

This clone was recorded a few times. The chain has TRBV14 and TRBJ2-2; no clear D. There are 13 residues in the CDR3. V was trimmed by 3 bases and J by 1 base, leaving 3 bases between them. Germline V gene lookup returns CDR1 SGHDN and CDR2 FVKESK. CDR3 DNA sequence: TGTGCCAGCAGCCACCAGAACACCGGGGAGCTGTTTTTT. This encodes CASSHQNTGELFF.

This clone was counted a few times. V usage is TRBV2 and J usage is TRBJ2-7; D is possibly TRBD1 (6 bases). V was shortened by 4 bases and J by 1 base, with 11 bases between the two germline ends. CDR3 size: 14 residues. Germline V gene lookup returns CDR1 SNHLY and CDR2 FYNNEI. The CDR3 is CASSGRQASYEQYF. CDR3 DNA sequence: TGTGCCAGCAGTGGCCGACAGGCATCCTACGAGCAGTACTTC. Drawing the rest from reference TRBV2 and TRBJ2-7, the complete variable domain is EPEVTQTPSHQVTQMGQEVILRCVPISNHLYFYWYRQILGQKVEFLVSFYNNEISEKSEIFDDQFSVERPDGSNFTLKIRSTKLEDSAMYFCASSGRQASYEQYFGPGTRLTVT.

The chain links TRBV10-3 to TRBJ2-6; the match to TRBD2 covers 7 bases. The junction had 8 bases not matched to a gene; V was cut back by 5 bases and J by 4 bases. This CDR3 comprises 16 residues. Germline V lookup: CDR1 ENHRY, CDR2 SYGVKD. The CDR3 here is CAISSGRTIGANVLTF. Here the CDR3 DNA reads TGTGCCATCAGTTCCGGGAGGACGATCGGGGCCAACGTCCTGACTTTC.

V and J are TRBV4-2 and TRBJ2-1; perhaps TRBD2 as D (6 bases). This CDR3 is 15 amino acids long. Germline V gene lookup returns CDR1 LGHNA and CDR2 YNFKEQ. Deletions cut 0 bases from V and 5 bases from J, with 11 bases between. The CDR3 is CASSQEGRGNNEQFF. The CDR3 nucleotides read TGTGCCAGCAGCCAAGAGGGGCGGGGCAACAATGAGCAGTTCTTC.

The chain recombines TRBV5-8 with TRBJ1-2, with a weak D call TRBD1 (5 bases). Germline CDR1 SGHTS, CDR2 YDEGEE. V dropped 0 bases and J dropped 6 bases, with 18 bases sitting between them. This CDR3 has 16 amino acids. The CDR3 coding sequence is TGTGCCAGCAGCTTGGGGCCGGGTGGAGGGGCGGATGGCTACACCTTC. Translating it yields CASSLGPGGGADGYTF.

CDR3 loop: CASRADPRGPQHF. The DNA of the CDR3 is TGTGCCAGCAGAGCAGACCCTCGAGGGCCCCAGCATTTT. The genes are TRBV2 and TRBJ1-5, with no clear D. The CDR3 loop spans 13 amino acids. V dropped 6 bases and J dropped 9 bases, with 15 bases sitting between them. CDR1 SNHLY and CDR2 FYNNEI come from the germline V gene.

DNA of the CDR3: TGTGCCAGCAGCGCAGGGGGTAGCGGCACTGAAGCTTTCTTT. Its translation: CASSAGGSGTEAFF. V usage is TRBV6-1 and J usage is TRBJ1-1; 7 bases agree with TRBD1. This CDR3 has 14 amino acids. The junction had 8 bases not matched to a gene; V was cut back by 6 bases and J by 4 bases. Germline CDR1 is MNHNS and CDR2 is SASEGT.

The V gene is TRBV6-1, the J gene TRBJ2-1; D is possibly TRBD1 or TRBD2 (6 bases each). The CDR3 has 16 residues. The germline gives CDR1 MNHNS, CDR2 SASEGT. V was trimmed by 4 bases and J by 1 base, leaving 14 bases between them. CDR3 DNA sequence: TGTGCCAGCAGTGGCTCGGGGGCGGTTTCCTACAATGAGCAGTTCTTC. It is translated as CASSGSGAVSYNEQFF.

The rearrangement links TRBV30 to TRBJ2-1, with TRBD2 identical over 8 bases. CDR3 length: 15 residues. V trimming: 2 bases; J trimming: 7 bases; junction bases outside the gene matches: 10. Germline V CDR1 and CDR2: GTSNPN, SVGIG (reference sequence). The CDR3 coding sequence is TGTGCCTGGAGTCAGTCGGGGGGGCTAGTAAATGAGCAGTTCTTC. Amino acid sequence: CAWSQSGGLVNEQFF.

The chain employs TRBV5-5 and TRBJ1-2; D uncertain. The CDR3 covers 12 residues. From germline, CDR1 is SGHKS and CDR2 YYEKEE (reference sequence). The V and J ends lost 1 base and 6 bases respectively, with 7 bases between them. The CDR3 region has the DNA TGTGCCAGCAGCTTGAACCCAGATGGCTACACCTTC. Translated, it gives CASSLNPDGYTF.

This rearrangement joins TRBV30 to TRBJ2-7, with 7 bases matching TRBD2. Trimming cost V 0 bases and J 7 bases; bases outside gene matches: 9. Per the germline V gene, CDR1 is GTSNPN and CDR2 is SVGIG (reference sequence). This CDR3 is 14 amino acids long. The CDR3 sequence: CAWSVVGGFKEQYF. Here the CDR3 DNA reads TGTGCCTGGAGTGTAGTCGGGGGGTTTAAGGAGCAGTACTTC.

This clone came up a few times. This chain connects TRBV2 to TRBJ1-5; the D gene is possibly TRBD1 (6 bases). CDR3 length: 13 residues. The germline V gene has CDR1 SNHLY and CDR2 FYNNEI. Deletions cut 6 bases from V and 6 bases from J, with 12 bases between. In DNA form, the CDR3 reads TGTGCCAGCAGCGTGACAGGATCTCAGCCCCAGCATTTT. This sequence encodes CASSVTGSQPQHF.

The chain carries TRBV15 and TRBJ1-5, with 10 bases matching TRBD1. CDR1 LNHNV and CDR2 YYDKDF come from the germline V gene (reference sequence). There are 17 residues in the CDR3. Trimming cost V 0 bases and J 3 bases; bases outside gene matches: 5. In DNA, the CDR3 is TGTGCCACCAGCAGAGAGGGGACAGGGGTCCCCAATCAGCCCCAGCATTTT. The encoded protein is CATSREGTGVPNQPQHF.

This sequence joins TRBV4-1 and TRBJ1-2; D not certain. This CDR3 region has 14 residues. V lost 0 bases and J 10 bases, leaving 15 bases between the germline ends. The germline gives CDR1 MGHRA, CDR2 YSYEKL. The CDR3 nucleotides are TGCGCCAGCAGCCAAGAACGGGCGGGAAGCTCCTACACCTTC. Residues: CASSQERAGSSYTF.

This chain connects TRBV19 to TRBJ1-2, with 7 nucleotides matching TRBD1. Trimming took 6 bases from V and 8 from J; bases not matched to a gene: 9. The CDR3 has 13 residues. Germline V gene lookup returns CDR1 LNHDA and CDR2 SQIVND (reference sequence). The CDR3 DNA is TGTGCCAGTAGGGGTACAGGGGAAGGCGGCTACACCTTC. Translating gives CASRGTGEGGYTF.

V and J are TRBV2 and TRBJ2-7; D may be TRBD2 (5 bases). Germline-derived CDR1 and CDR2 are SNHLY and FYNNEI. The CDR3 runs 11 residues. V lost 7 bases, J lost 3 bases, and 7 bases lay in between. The CDR3 nucleotides read TGTGCCAGCAATCGGGGCTACGAGCAGTACTTC. It is translated as CASNRGYEQYF.

This clone rates as medium-sized. The gene calls are TRBV14 and TRBJ1-3; D may be TRBD1 (5 bases). CDR1 and CDR2 from the germline V gene are SGHDN and FVKESK. The V end was cut by 5 bases, the J end by 1 base, with 9 bases between. The CDR3 is 14 amino acids. DNA of the CDR3: TGTGCCAGCAGCTTCCAGGGATCTGGAAACACCATATATTTT. It yields the protein CASSFQGSGNTIYF.

This clone was detected only a few times. The chain joins TRBV18 to TRBJ2-2, with 7 bases lining up with TRBD1. The length of the CDR3 is 14 residues. V shed 4 bases, J shed 4 bases, and the junction held 3 bases outside the gene matches. The germline V gene encodes CDR1 KGHSH and CDR2 LQKENI. CDR3 nucleotide sequence: TGTGCCAGCTCACAGGGACAGACCACCGGGGAGCTGTTTTTT. This sequence encodes CASSQGQTTGELFF.

The CDR3 DNA reads TGTGCCAGCAAGCGGAGCCGAGAAAACACTGAAGCTTTCTTT. Its translation is CASKRSRENTEAFF. The chain employs TRBV27 and TRBJ1-1; no definite D call. Germline CDR1 MNHEY, CDR2 SMNVEV (reference sequence). Between the trimmed V and J ends, which lost 7 bases and 2 bases, there was a span of 14 bases. This CDR3 region has 14 residues.

This chain links TRBV5-8 with TRBJ2-7; the D is unclear. Looked up from germline, CDR1 is SGHTS and CDR2 is YDEGEE. The length of the CDR3 is 13 residues. Trimming removed 1 base from V and 3 bases from J, with 8 bases in between. DNA for the CDR3: TGTGCCAGCAGCTTGACCGGAGTCTACGAGCAGTACTTC. It encodes CASSLTGVYEQYF.

In its sample, this clone was seen a few times. This sequence joins TRBV5-6 and TRBJ2-7; D gene unclear. The CDR3 runs to 11 residues. The V gene's germline CDR1 is SGHDT and CDR2 YYEEEE. The V and J ends lost 2 bases and 5 bases respectively, with 5 bases between them. CDR3 in amino acids: CASSFTDEQYF. CDR3 bases: TGTGCCAGCAGCTTCACGGACGAGCAGTACTTC.

The gene calls are TRBV2 and TRBJ2-3; D perhaps matches TRBD1 (6 bases). This CDR3 is 14 amino acids long. Germline CDR1 and CDR2: SNHLY and FYNNEI. With 6 bases removed from V and 0 bases from J, the gap between germline ends came to 10 bases. The CDR3 DNA follows: TGTGCCAGCAGACCCGACAGGAGCACAGATACGCAGTATTTT. It translates to CASRPDRSTDTQYF.

This CDR3 reads CASSLAKGFEQFF. The CDR3 coding sequence is TGTGCCAGCAGCTTAGCCAAGGGGTTTGAGCAGTTCTTC. This chain joins TRBV7-2 and TRBJ2-1; TRBD1 is a possible D gene (5 bases). Germline V CDR1 and CDR2: SGHTA, FQGNSA. Trimming removed 0 bases at V and 9 bases at J, with 9 bases between. CDR3 length equals 13 residues.

A word on this clone: An end of the junction differs from the germline gene, which may be a read error. This chain connects TRBV7-9 to TRBJ1-2; D not resolved. The CDR3 consists of 13 residues. Germline CDR1 reads SEHNR; CDR2 reads FQNEAQ (reference sequence). The CDR3 sequence is CASSLMGGSGHTF. The CDR3 nucleotides read TGTGCCAGCAGCTTAATGGGAGGCTCTGGCCACACCTTC.

V and J are TRBV4-1 and TRBJ2-5; TRBD2 aligns across 8 bases. CDR1 is MGHRA, CDR2 YSYEKL, per germline. The V gene end was trimmed by 4 bases and the J gene end by 7 bases; junction bases not matched to a gene: 17. The CDR3 has 17 amino acids. CDR3 residues: CASSPLTAQRGQGTQYF. CDR3 nucleotides: TGCGCCAGCAGCCCCCTTACCGCCCAGCGGGGGCAGGGGACCCAGTACTTC.